This T cell receptor (beta chain) was profiled in a study of beta chain features in type 1 diabetes. Study as a whole: Cell yields, age and gender were similar between patients and healthy donors. Study conclusions and caveats: For type 1 diabetes patients, VDJ junctions showed fewer insertions and more deletions.

The collection from each donor was one heparinised blood draw averaging roughly 110 mL. This clone turned up a few times. No antigen is known for it. Expressed TCRB transcripts were sequenced after all isolated RNA was converted to cDNA. TCRdb's table, derived via immunoSEQ multiplex PCR, lists solely in-frame clones and lacks some. In the table there are around 340,000 clones, 7% to 9% of which are singletons. CDR1 MNHNY and CDR2 SVGAGI come from the germline V gene (reference sequence). Trimming took 2 bases from V and 4 from J, leaving 13 bases between them. The CDR3 loop spans 15 amino acids. The TCR was taken from a woman between 18 and 29 years old in good health. Sequencing was carried out using central memory CD4+ T cells from blood. The V call is TRBV6-6, the J call TRBJ2-3; D gene ambiguous. The CDR3 region has the DNA TGTGCCAGCAGTTACGGGAATCTCAGAGCAGATACGCAGTATTTT. This sequence encodes CASSYGNLRADTQYF.